Below are 2 T cell receptor beta chains sequenced from a single sample in a study of cytomegalovirus exposure and HLA in healthy donors. In the PCR, 60 Vbeta and 13 Jbeta primers were used. The protocol was immunoSEQ multiplex PCR, while the TCRdb copy is restricted to in-frame clones and leaves out a portion. The repertoire holds around 150,000 clones, with nearly 80% as singletons. What was sequenced was PBMCs. The receptors were sampled from a middle-aged woman in good health and CMV-seronegative.

This rearrangement joins TRBV6-1 to TRBJ1-5; 7 nucleotides line up with TRBD1. Trimming cost V 7 bases and J 4 bases; bases outside gene matches: 7. The CDR3 is 14 amino acids. From germline, CDR1 is MNHNS and CDR2 SASEGT. The CDR3 DNA sequence: TGTGCCAGCATTGGACAGGTAATTAATCAGCCCCAGCATTTT. It is translated as CASIGQVINQPQHF.

Details on this clone: At the DNA level, this CDR3 is encoded by other sequences in the same sample as well. The rearrangement links TRBV7-2 to TRBJ2-2, with TRBD2 matching over 8 bases. The J segment lost 6 bases and the V segment lost 5 bases, leaving 8 bases of the junction unmatched. Germline CDR1 reads SGHTA; CDR2 reads FQGNSA. There are 15 residues in the CDR3. The CDR3 region has the DNA TGTGCCAGCAGCCTCGGGGGGGAGGGACCCGGGGAGCTGTTTTTT. Translating it yields CASSLGGEGPGELFF.